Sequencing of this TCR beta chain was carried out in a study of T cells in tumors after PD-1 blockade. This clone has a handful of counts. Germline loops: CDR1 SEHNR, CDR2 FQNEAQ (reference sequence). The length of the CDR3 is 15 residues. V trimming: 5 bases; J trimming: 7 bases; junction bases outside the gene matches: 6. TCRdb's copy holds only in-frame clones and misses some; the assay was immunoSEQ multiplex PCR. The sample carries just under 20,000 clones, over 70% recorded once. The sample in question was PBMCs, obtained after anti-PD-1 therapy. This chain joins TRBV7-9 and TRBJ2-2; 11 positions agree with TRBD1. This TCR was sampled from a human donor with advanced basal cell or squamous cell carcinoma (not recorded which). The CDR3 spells CASSAGTGGIGELFF. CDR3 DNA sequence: TGTGCCAGCAGCGCCGGGACAGGGGGAATCGGGGAGCTGTTTTTT.